This T cell receptor beta chain originates from a study of blood T cell repertoires in COVID-19. About the research overall: Acute and convalescent COVID-19 samples came from the United States, Italy and Spain. PBMCs, B-cell-depleted T cells, or T cells were the source of the cDNA or gDNA that made up the material.

Source study methods: Amplified reference gene primers provided the basis for estimating nucleated cell counts. Assay: immunoSEQ multiplex PCR; the TCRdb copy retains only in-frame clones and omits some. V, J and clone size are taken as reported in that table, and D and trimming were inferred from the DNA itself. The sample holds about 58,000 clones, about nine tenths seen once. Germline trimming cut 3 bases from V and 2 bases from J; bases unmatched to any gene: 6. The CDR3 has 16 amino acids. In germline, CDR1 is KGHSH, CDR2 LQKENI. Sequencing was performed on peripheral blood. The sequence was collected from a woman aged 60-70 years with active COVID-19. This chain links TRBV18 with TRBJ2-4, with 8 bases matching TRBD1. The CDR3 sequence: CASSPTGERSKNIQYF. The CDR3 DNA reads TGTGCCAGCTCACCGACAGGGGAGAGGTCCAAAAACATTCAGTACTTC.